A single sample is the source of the 7 T cell receptor beta chains below, sequenced in a study of a mutant IDH1 vaccine in newly diagnosed glioma. The method was immunoSEQ multiplex PCR; TCRdb's version includes in-frame clones alone and lacks a portion of them. This table holds some 42,000 clones, 80% to 90% found once. Time point denoted: week 5, during vaccination. Vaccination comprised doses that each held 300 ug of mutant IDH1 20-mer peptide, plus topical imiquimod. Which antigens these TCRs recognize remains unknown. The sequencing here drew on PBMCs, taken from a glioma patient whose treatment included an IDH1 peptide vaccine. These TCRs come from a man aged 35 to 55 with glioma.

The V call is TRBV6-5, the J call TRBJ1-3; the D is unclear. The CDR3 is 15 residues long. Trimming took 0 bases from V and 4 from J, leaving 10 bases between them. CDR1 is MNHEY and CDR2 is SVGAGI in the germline V gene. The DNA for the CDR3 is TGTGCCAGCAGTTACTCGATCGCAGGAGGAAACACCATATATTTT. Its protein is CASSYSIAGGNTIYF.

The chain is built from TRBV7-2 and TRBJ2-7; TRBD1 matches 7 bases. The germline CDR1 and CDR2 sequences are SGHTA and FQGNSA. Germline trimming cut 4 bases from V and 3 bases from J; bases unmatched to any gene: 3. The CDR3 spans 13 residues. Here the CDR3 reads CASSSGQLYEQYF. CDR3 DNA sequence: TGTGCCAGCAGCTCGGGACAGCTCTACGAGCAGTACTTC.

The chain joins TRBV4-1 to TRBJ2-2; 15 positions agree with TRBD2. CDR1 and CDR2 (germline): MGHRA, YSYEKL. CDR3 length: 17 amino acids. V gave up 3 bases and J gave up 4 bases; unmatched junction bases: 3. CDR3 bases: TGCGCCAGCAGCCAGCGGACTAGCGGGAGGGGCACCGGGGAGCTGTTTTTT. It encodes CASSQRTSGRGTGELFF.

The rearrangement links TRBV11-1 to TRBJ2-7; 7 nucleotides match TRBD1. This CDR3 is 13 amino acids long. Looked up from germline, CDR1 is SGHAT and CDR2 is FQDESV (reference sequence). V shed 3 bases and J 6 bases; nucleotides not matched to a gene: 5. CDR3 nucleotides: TGTGCCAGCAGCTTCCTTCGACAGGGCGAGCAGTACTTC. This codes for CASSFLRQGEQYF.

In this sample, this clone turned up a few times. The genes are TRBV19 and TRBJ1-1; maybe TRBD1 (5 bases). V was trimmed by 7 bases and J by 4 bases, leaving 13 bases between them. Per germline, CDR1 LNHDA and CDR2 SQIVND (reference sequence). The length of the CDR3 is 13 residues. This CDR3 reads CASISGGSTEAFF. The CDR3 DNA reads as TGTGCCAGTATTTCGGGGGGGTCCACTGAAGCTTTCTTT.

The chain combines TRBV7-2 with TRBJ1-2; 10 bases are a match to TRBD1. CDR3 length equals 17 residues. V was pared by 1 base and J by 8 bases, with 13 bases of the junction left unmatched. Germline V CDR1 and CDR2: SGHTA, FQGNSA. CDR3 loop: CASSLGSRGQGSDGYTF. The CDR3 DNA is TGTGCCAGCAGCTTAGGATCCCGGGGACAGGGGTCAGACGGCTACACCTTC.

This clone was counted only a few times. The rearrangement uses TRBV19 and TRBJ2-3; D perhaps matches TRBD2 (5 bases). Per the germline V gene, CDR1 is LNHDA and CDR2 is SQIVND (reference sequence). The CDR3 is 14 residues long. V lost 4 bases and J 3 bases, leaving 11 bases between the germline ends. This chain's CDR3 is CASSTSWGTDTQYF. CDR3 in DNA: TGTGCCAGTAGTACTAGCTGGGGAACAGATACGCAGTATTTT.